This TCR beta chain was recorded in a study of OX40 agonist ivuxolimab in advanced cancers. Measured with immunoSEQ multiplex PCR; TCRdb has only the in-frame clones, and not every one. The table includes 70,000 or so clones, about nine tenths detected once. Study outcomes and limitations: Some patients without response likewise showed low normalized clonal expansion.

In the case of this clone: Its specificity is unknown.

The V and J ends lost 6 bases and 1 base respectively, with 12 bases between them. Germline V CDR1 and CDR2: ENHRY, SYGVKD. CDR3 length: 14 amino acids. The chain employs TRBV10-3 and TRBJ1-1; D is possibly TRBD1 (5 bases). The sequences come from CD4+ or CD8+ T cells sorted from blood, collected in a trial of the OX40 agonist ivuxolimab. The receptor was derived from an adult with an advanced solid tumor such as melanoma, head and neck, liver or kidney cancer. The CDR3 nucleotides are TGTGCCATCAGCACCGGGACGGCGAACACTGAAGCTTTCTTT. Its translation: CAISTGTANTEAFF.